The 30 T cell receptor beta chains in this list originate from one sample, sequenced in a study of blood T cell repertoires in COVID-19. Sequencing used immunoSEQ multiplex PCR; TCRdb keeps in-frame clones, though not all of them. This sample carries some 350,000 clones, roughly 89% of them seen once, and the ten largest clones take less than 3.5%. Sequenced sample: peripheral blood. The receptor source for this set is a woman younger than 30 who had recovered from COVID-19.

The gene calls are TRBV6-6 and TRBJ2-2, with 9 nucleotides matching TRBD2. V lost 6 bases and J lost 6; bases outside the gene matches: 11. The germline V gene encodes CDR1 MNHNY and CDR2 SVGAGI (reference sequence). This CDR3 is 16 amino acids long. The CDR3 protein is CASSHSWAGGAGELFF. The CDR3 DNA follows: TGTGCCAGCAGCCACAGCTGGGCGGGAGGGGCCGGGGAGCTGTTTTTT.

The V call is TRBV7-8, the J call TRBJ1-2; a weak D match, TRBD1 (6 bases). In germline, CDR1 is SGHVS, CDR2 FQNEAQ. The CDR3 is 13 amino acids. The V end lost 5 bases, the J end lost 8 bases, and 15 bases lay between the germline ends. The CDR3 bases are TGTGCCAGCAGCCCCGGCGGACAGTCCGGCTACACCTTC. Protein sequence: CASSPGGQSGYTF.

The chain couples TRBV19 to TRBJ2-1; no firm D call. Trimming took 0 bases from V and 3 from J, leaving 15 bases between them. The germline V gene has CDR1 LNHDA and CDR2 SQIVND (reference sequence). The CDR3 contains 17 residues. The CDR3 here is CASSIDPEFRNYNEQFF. The CDR3 DNA reads TGTGCCAGTAGTATAGATCCGGAGTTTCGGAACTACAATGAGCAGTTCTTC.

The V call is TRBV28, the J call TRBJ2-1, with 10 bases identical to TRBD2. Losses at the gene ends were 3 bases for V and 10 bases for J; bases not matched to a gene: 15. CDR1 and CDR2 from the germline V gene are MDHEN and SYDVKM. The CDR3 spans 17 residues. The CDR3 DNA is TGTGCCAGCAGTTTCTTTGAGCGGGAGGGCCCACGGCGGGAGCAGTTCTTC. Residues: CASSFFEREGPRREQFF.

The sample holds one count of this clone. The CDR3 DNA reads TGTGCCTGGAGTACAGGGCCAGAGACCCAGTACTTC. It codes for CAWSTGPETQYF. This chain links TRBV30 with TRBJ2-5, with D possibly matching TRBD1 (6 bases). Germline values: CDR1 GTSNPN, CDR2 SVGIG (reference sequence). The CDR3 spans 12 residues. Trimming cost V 2 bases and J 4 bases, with 8 bases left between them.

V gene TRBV5-6 combines with J gene TRBJ2-5, with TRBD1 matching over 8 bases. The CDR3 has 15 residues. With V trimmed by 0 bases and J by 4 bases, 5 bases remained unmatched. Germline lookup yields CDR1 SGHDT and CDR2 YYEEEE. This CDR3 is CASSLGQGIPETQYF. DNA for the CDR3: TGTGCCAGCAGCTTGGGACAGGGGATCCCAGAGACCCAGTACTTC. Complete variable domain (other parts from reference TRBV5-6 and TRBJ2-5): DAGVTQSPTHLIKTRGQQVTLRCSPKSGHDTVSWYQQALGQGPQFIFQYYEEEERQRGNFPDRFSGHQFPNYSSELNVNALLLGDSALYLCASSLGQGIPETQYFGPGTRLLVL.

This chain uses TRBV5-4 with TRBJ2-7; D may be TRBD2 (6 bases). This CDR3 comprises 17 residues. The germline gives CDR1 SGHNT, CDR2 YYREEE (reference sequence). Trimming removed 4 bases at V and 4 bases at J, with 24 bases between. The CDR3 reads CASSPAGGGERSYEQYV. CDR3 nucleotide sequence: TGTGCCAGCAGCCCGGCAGGAGGAGGGGAAAGGTCTTACGAGCAGTACGTC.

The V call is TRBV29-1, the J call TRBJ1-3; TRBD1 agrees at 10 bases. CDR3 length: 18 amino acids. Trimming removed 3 bases from V and 1 base from J; junction bases left unmatched: 12. Germline CDR1 reads SQVTM; CDR2 reads ANQGSEA. In DNA, the CDR3 is TGCAGCGTTGACGGGAACCGGGACAGGGGAGGATCTGGAAACACCATATATTTT. Encoded protein: CSVDGNRDRGGSGNTIYF.

The V and J genes are TRBV7-2 and TRBJ1-6; no definite D call. The length of the CDR3 is 17 residues. V was clipped by 5 bases and J by 9 bases, with 23 bases between them. Per the germline V gene, CDR1 is SGHTA and CDR2 is FQGNSA. CDR3 bases: TGTGCCAGCAGCCGTACTCCGGGAGGCGGAGTGGGTTCACCCCTCCACTTT. Amino acid sequence: CASSRTPGGGVGSPLHF. The variable domain in full, completed from reference TRBV7-2 and TRBJ1-6, reads GAGVSQSPSNKVTEKGKDVELRCDPISGHTALYWYRQSLGQGLEFLIYFQGNSAPDKSGLPSDRFSAERTGGSVSTLTIQRTQQEDSAVYLCASSRTPGGGVGSPLHFGNGTRLTVT.

This chain uses TRBV5-1 with TRBJ1-3; TRBD1 matches at 7 bases. CDR1 is SGHRS, CDR2 YFSETQ, per germline. This CDR3 region has 16 residues. Trimming took 4 bases from V and 0 from J; bases not matched to a gene: 7. DNA for the CDR3: TGCGCCAGCAGCCCCTCCCGGGACAGCTCTGGAAACACCATATATTTT. The encoded protein is CASSPSRDSSGNTIYF.

The chain is built from TRBV19 and TRBJ1-2; TRBD1 aligns across 7 bases. The CDR3 contains 14 residues. Germline CDR1 LNHDA, CDR2 SQIVND (reference sequence). With 3 bases clipped from V and 4 bases from J, the junction kept 5 bases outside the gene matches. The CDR3 DNA follows: TGTGCCAGTAGTATGCAGGGGGACCCCTATGGCTACACCTTC. It codes for CASSMQGDPYGYTF.

The chain combines TRBV9 with TRBJ2-2, with D uncertain. This CDR3 contains 14 residues. V was trimmed by 4 bases and J by 0 bases, leaving 7 bases between them. Germline V gene sequence: CDR1 SGDLS, CDR2 YYNGEE. CDR3 residues: CASSKSTNTGELFF. The CDR3 DNA is TGTGCCAGCAGCAAATCAACGAACACCGGGGAGCTGTTTTTT.

This chain links TRBV5-1 with TRBJ2-2; TRBD1 agrees at 8 bases. Germline V CDR1 and CDR2: SGHRS, YFSETQ. J lost 6 bases, V lost 4 bases, and 11 bases had no gene match. The CDR3 runs to 16 residues. The chain's CDR3 is CASSHDRGNFAGELFF. The CDR3 nucleotides are TGCGCCAGCAGCCACGACAGGGGAAATTTCGCCGGGGAGCTGTTTTTT. Full variable domain (remainder filled in from reference TRBV5-1 and TRBJ2-2): KAGVTQTPRYLIKTRGQQVTLSCSPISGHRSVSWYQQTPGQGLQFLFEYFSETQRNKGNFPGRFSGRQFSNSRSEMNVSTLELGDSALYLCASSHDRGNFAGELFFGEGSRLTVL.

The chain is built from TRBV11-3 and TRBJ2-3; the match to TRBD2 covers 13 bases. Germline trimming cut 5 bases from V and 4 bases from J; bases unmatched to any gene: 9. The CDR3 length is 17 residues. Looked up from germline, CDR1 is SGHNT and CDR2 is YENEEA. The CDR3 nucleotides are TGTGCCAGCAGCGGCAGGACTAGCGGGAGTTCCTCAGATACGCAGTATTTT. Its translation is CASSGRTSGSSSDTQYF. Using reference TRBV11-3 and TRBJ2-3 for the parts outside the CDR3, the full variable domain is EAGVVQSPRYKIIEKKQPVAFWCNPISGHNTLYWYLQNLGQGPELLIRYENEEAVDDSQLPKDRFSAERLKGVDSTLKIQPAELGDSAVYLCASSGRTSGSSSDTQYFGPGTRLTVL.

This sequence joins TRBV24-1 and TRBJ2-3; TRBD2 aligns across 11 bases. The CDR3 consists of 18 residues. V was clipped by 3 bases and J by 4 bases; unmatched bases: 11. From germline, CDR1 is KGHDR and CDR2 SFDVKD. The CDR3 DNA follows: TGTGCCACCAGTGATCCTAGAGGGACTAGCGGTCCTCCAGATACGCAGTATTTT. Protein product: CATSDPRGTSGPPDTQYF.

V and J are TRBV4-2 and TRBJ2-1, with a possible D match to TRBD2 (5 bases). The ends were cut back, 1 base at V and 7 bases at J, with 11 bases in the middle. This CDR3 is 14 amino acids long. Looked up from germline, CDR1 is LGHNA and CDR2 is YNFKEQ. The chain's CDR3 is CASSQAAEANEQFF. In nucleotides, the CDR3 is TGTGCCAGCAGCCAAGCGGCGGAGGCGAATGAGCAGTTCTTC.

J is TRBJ1-1 and V is TRBV25-1, with TRBD1 as a possible D gene (6 bases). Trimming removed 6 bases from V and 4 bases from J, with 18 bases in between. Germline V gene sequence: CDR1 MGHDK, CDR2 SYGVNS. The CDR3 is made up of 15 amino acids. CDR3 in DNA: TGTGCCAGCAGCTCCTCGGGGGGGCGCGGCACTGAAGCTTTCTTT. The encoded protein is CASSSSGGRGTEAFF.

The chain has TRBV5-1 and TRBJ2-2; D ambiguous. Looked up from germline, CDR1 is SGHRS and CDR2 is YFSETQ. Trimming took 4 bases from V and 7 from J, leaving 20 bases between them. The CDR3 has 16 amino acids. CDR3 region: CASSRTSSVSGGELFF. In nucleotides, the CDR3 is TGCGCCAGCAGCCGAACATCAAGCGTGTCGGGCGGGGAGCTGTTTTTT.

CDR3 protein: CASSPRGLALYF. CDR3 bases: TGTGCCAGCAGCCCCCGGGGACTAGCCCTATATTTT. The genes are TRBV12-3 or TRBV12-4 and TRBJ2-3; 9 nucleotides match TRBD2. The CDR3 is made up of 12 amino acids. J was trimmed by 15 bases and V by 6 bases; bases with no gene match: 10.

The rearrangement links TRBV19 to TRBJ2-1, with D possibly being TRBD2 (5 bases). V lost 6 bases, J lost 7 bases, and 22 bases lay in between. This CDR3 contains 16 residues. Per germline, CDR1 LNHDA and CDR2 SQIVND (reference sequence). CDR3 coding DNA: TGTGCCAGTAGACCTACCCCGCCGGGAACGGGGAATGAGCAGTTCTTC. This encodes CASRPTPPGTGNEQFF.

The rearrangement joins TRBV5-4 to TRBJ1-1, with D maybe TRBD1 (5 bases). CDR1 is SGHNT, CDR2 YYREEE, per germline (reference sequence). This CDR3 has 13 residues. V lost 5 bases and J lost 4, with 12 bases in between. The CDR3, as DNA: TGTGCCAGCAGACAAACGGGGGGCACTGAAGCTTTCTTT. The encoded protein is CASRQTGGTEAFF.

This sequence joins TRBV6-5 and TRBJ1-1, with 7 positions matching TRBD1. Germline V gene data show CDR1 as MNHEY and CDR2 as SVGAGI. J was trimmed by 1 base and V by 3 bases; bases with no gene match: 8. The CDR3 runs to 16 residues. CDR3: CASSYSSGTANTEAFF. The CDR3 DNA is TGTGCCAGCAGTTATTCCTCCGGGACAGCGAACACTGAAGCTTTCTTT.

The chain couples TRBV7-9 to TRBJ1-2, with TRBD1 matching 7 bases. CDR1 SEHNR and CDR2 FQNEAQ come from the germline V gene (reference sequence). The junction had 18 bases not matched to a gene; V was cut back by 3 bases and J by 8 bases. This CDR3 contains 17 residues. The DNA of the CDR3 is TGTGCCAGCAGCTTGTGGGCGGTTCAGCAGGGGGGCGGGGGCTACACCTTC. It codes for CASSLWAVQQGGGGYTF.

The V and J genes are TRBV27 and TRBJ1-5, with a possible D match to TRBD1 (5 bases). Trimming shortened V by 5 bases and J by 7 bases, and 15 bases separated the two germline ends. Germline values: CDR1 MNHEY, CDR2 SMNVEV (reference sequence). The CDR3 runs to 14 residues. The CDR3 spells CASSLYRSGQPQHF. The CDR3 region has the DNA TGTGCCAGCAGTCTATACAGGTCCGGACAGCCCCAGCATTTT.

This clone was detected only a few times. V and J are TRBV19 and TRBJ2-1; 9 bases are a match to TRBD1. CDR3 length: 15 residues. The V and J ends lost 9 bases and 8 bases, in that order; junction bases with no gene match: 14. Germline-derived CDR1 and CDR2 are LNHDA and SQIVND (reference sequence). The CDR3 loop is CASSIPGQGSHEQFF. The DNA for the CDR3 is TGTGCCAGCAGCATTCCGGGACAGGGTTCCCATGAGCAGTTCTTC. Drawing the rest from reference TRBV19 and TRBJ2-1, the complete variable domain is DGGITQSPKYLFRKEGQNVTLSCEQNLNHDAMYWYRQDPGQGLRLIYYSQIVNDFQKGDIAEGYSVSREKKESFPLTVTSAQKNPTAFYLCASSIPGQGSHEQFFGPGTRLTVL.

This clone has a handful of counts. The rearrangement links TRBV9 to TRBJ1-6; D might be TRBD1 (5 bases). This CDR3 is 15 amino acids long. Per germline, CDR1 SGDLS and CDR2 YYNGEE. V shed 2 bases and J shed 3 bases, with 9 bases lying between them. CDR3 amino acids: CASSVRDFYNSPLHF. CDR3 coding DNA: TGTGCCAGCAGCGTGCGGGACTTCTATAATTCACCCCTCCACTTT.

The chain employs TRBV4-3 and TRBJ1-6; D gene ambiguous. The CDR3 runs 14 residues. Trimming shortened V by 1 base and J by 4 bases, and 5 bases separated the two germline ends. Per the germline V gene, CDR1 is LGHNA and CDR2 is YSLEER. The CDR3: CASSQAEYNSPLHF. CDR3 in DNA: TGCGCCAGCAGCCAAGCTGAGTATAATTCACCCCTCCACTTT.

The CDR3 sequence is CAWARRTGGNQPQHF. DNA for the CDR3: TGTGCCTGGGCCCGTCGGACAGGCGGCAATCAGCCCCAGCATTTT. The J gene is TRBJ1-5, the V gene TRBV30; 7 bases match TRBD1. V trimming: 5 bases; J trimming: 2 bases; junction bases outside the gene matches: 9. Germline V gene lookup returns CDR1 GTSNPN and CDR2 SVGIG (reference sequence). The CDR3 extends over 15 amino acids.

The rearrangement uses TRBV5-8 and TRBJ1-3; D not certain. In germline, CDR1 is SGHTS, CDR2 YDEGEE. The CDR3 has 16 residues. V was pared by 4 bases and J by 2 bases, with 16 bases between. CDR3 coding DNA: TGTGCCAGCAGCCCCCTACCCAGGATAACTGGAAACACCATATATTTT. As protein: CASSPLPRITGNTIYF.

The J gene is TRBJ1-1, the V gene TRBV11-2; D is possibly TRBD1 (6 bases). Germline loops: CDR1 SGHAT, CDR2 FQNNGV. With 2 bases removed from V and 4 bases from J, the gap between germline ends came to 17 bases. This CDR3 region has 16 residues. CDR3 in DNA: TGTGCCAGCAGCTTAAGAGGGCAGGGACATCTCACTGAAGCTTTCTTT. This gives the protein CASSLRGQGHLTEAFF.